This TCR beta chain was documented in a study of naive and memory T cell subsets. Broader study findings: Over 95% of naive TCR sequences appeared only once, unlike memory subsets. Diversity fell and Gini index rose from naive through CM, EM, EMRA.

V lost 6 bases, J lost 9 bases, and 10 bases stayed unmatched. The CDR3 totals 14 residues. CDR1 SGHTA and CDR2 FQGNSA come from the germline V gene. For this clonotype: Its target is not known.

An equimolar mix of two oligonucleotides served as the beta constant-region primer for TRBC1 and TRBC2. Ligated cDNA was amplified by four rounds of PCR with nested alpha and beta constant-region primers and SP2. TCRdb reprocessed the UMI-ligation and nested PCR reads via MiXCR and lists one record per CDR3 protein. The sample shows 120,000 or so distinct CDR3 sequences, approximately 37% of them seen only once. CD4 T cells were positively selected, then CD8 T cells from the CD4-negative fraction. Cells stained for CD3, CD4, CD8, CD45RA, CD27 and viability were sorted into four CD45RA/CD27 subsets. This chain uses TRBV7-2 with TRBJ2-2, with TRBD2 identical over 7 bases. The clonotype was recovered from a human donor in good health. Sequenced sample: central memory CD4+ T cells from blood. The CDR3 region has the DNA TGTGCCAGCAGTTTGACTAGCCTTTCCAGGGAGCTGTTTTTT. Residues: CASSLTSLSRELFF.